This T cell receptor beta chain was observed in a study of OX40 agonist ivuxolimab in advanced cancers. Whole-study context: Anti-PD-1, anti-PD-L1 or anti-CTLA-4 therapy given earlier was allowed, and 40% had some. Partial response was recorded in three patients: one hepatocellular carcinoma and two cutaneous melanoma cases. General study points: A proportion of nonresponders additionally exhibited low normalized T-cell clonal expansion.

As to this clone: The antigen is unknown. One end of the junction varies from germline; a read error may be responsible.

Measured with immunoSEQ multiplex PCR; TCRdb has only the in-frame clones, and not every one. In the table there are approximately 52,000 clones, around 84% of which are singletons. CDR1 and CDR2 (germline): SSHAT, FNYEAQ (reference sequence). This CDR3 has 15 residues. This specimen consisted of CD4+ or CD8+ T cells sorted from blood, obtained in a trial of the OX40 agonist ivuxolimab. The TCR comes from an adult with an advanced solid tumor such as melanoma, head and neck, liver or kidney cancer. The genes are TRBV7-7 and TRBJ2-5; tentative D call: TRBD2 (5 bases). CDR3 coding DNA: TGTGCTAGCAGCTTAGCGACTGGGGTCCAAGAGACCCAGTACTTC. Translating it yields CASSLATGVQETQYF.